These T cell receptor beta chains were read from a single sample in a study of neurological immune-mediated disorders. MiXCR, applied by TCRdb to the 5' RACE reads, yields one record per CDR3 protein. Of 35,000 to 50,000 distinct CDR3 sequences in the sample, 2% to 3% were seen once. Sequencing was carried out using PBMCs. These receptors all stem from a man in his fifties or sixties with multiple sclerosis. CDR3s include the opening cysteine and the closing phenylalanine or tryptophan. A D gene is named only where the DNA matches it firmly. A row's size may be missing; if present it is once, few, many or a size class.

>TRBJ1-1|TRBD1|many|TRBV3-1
TGTGCCAGCAGCCAAGGGACAGGGACGGCTTTCTTT
CASSQGTGTAFF
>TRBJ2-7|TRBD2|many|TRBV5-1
TGCGCCAGCAGCTTGGATCGGGGGGCCTACGAGCAGTACTTC
CASSLDRGAYEQYF
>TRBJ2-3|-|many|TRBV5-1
TGCGCCAGCAGCCACGGAGGGGAGGATACGCAGTATTTT
CASSHGGEDTQYF
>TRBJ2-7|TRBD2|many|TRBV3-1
TGTGCCAGCAGTCAAGATACATTAGCGGGGGCTCGGGAGCAGTACTTC
CASSQDTLAGAREQYF
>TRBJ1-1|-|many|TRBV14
TGTGCCAGCAGCCAAGAGATTGGAAGGAGGTTTAAGGGCACTGAAGCTTTCTTT
CASSQEIGRRFKGTEAFF
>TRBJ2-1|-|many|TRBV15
TGTGCCACCAGCAGAGCCAACCGCCCGACGGCGGCTGGGGGCAATGAGCAGTTCTTC
CATSRANRPTAAGGNEQFF
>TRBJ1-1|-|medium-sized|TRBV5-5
TGTGCCAGCAGCTTGGTGCGGCAGCCGAACACTGAAGCTTTCTTT
CASSLVRQPNTEAFF
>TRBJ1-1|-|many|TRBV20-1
TGCAGTGCTAGAGACAGGGCCACTGAAGCTTTCTTT
CSARDRATEAFF
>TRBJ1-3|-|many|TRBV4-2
TGTGCCAGCAGCCAAGAACTAGGGGAAAACACCATATATTTT
CASSQELGENTIYF
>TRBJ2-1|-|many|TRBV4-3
TGCGCCAGCAGCCAAGATCAGACCCCCGACAATGAGCAGTTCTTC
CASSQDQTPDNEQFF
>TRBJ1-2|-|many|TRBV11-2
TGTGCCAGCAGCTCCCTCCGGGGGATCGGCTATGGCTACACCTTC
CASSSLRGIGYGYTF
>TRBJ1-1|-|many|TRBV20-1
TGCAGTGCTAGAGCCCTCGGGAAGAGTGAAGCTTTCTTT
CSARALGKSEAFF
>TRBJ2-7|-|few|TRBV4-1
TGCGCCAGCAGCCAAGATTATGGGACACAGGAGGACGAGCAGTACTTC
CASSQDYGTQEDEQYF
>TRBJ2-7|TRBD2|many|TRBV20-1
TGCAGTGCTAGACTAGCGGGGCGAACCTACGAGCAGTACTTC
CSARLAGRTYEQYF
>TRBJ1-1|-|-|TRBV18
TGTGCCAGCTCACCACAAGGGGCACTGAACACTGAAGCTTTCTTT
CASSPQGALNTEAFF
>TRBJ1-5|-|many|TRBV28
TGTGCCAGCAGTTTTGGTAGTTATAGCAATCAGCCCCAGAATTTT
CASSFGSYSNQPQNF
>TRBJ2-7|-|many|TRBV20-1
TGCAGTGCCTCCCGGACTGGCTACGAGCAGTACTTC
CSASRTGYEQYF